The 7 T cell receptor beta chains presented below share a single source sample, sequenced in a study of T cells in Graves' hyperthyroidism and ophthalmopathy. Researchers amplified the TCR beta CDR3 regions from RNA transcripts. In the first-round RT-PCR of the TCR CDR3, the HTBI primer set was used. TCRdb re-derived calls from the multiplex PCR reads in MiXCR, one entry per CDR3 protein. The profile shows roughly 400,000 distinct CDR3 sequences, roughly an eighth of them singletons. The sequencing sample was made of blood. These receptors were taken from a man aged 50-60 years with Graves' ophthalmopathy.

This clonotype was picked up many times. J is TRBJ1-1 and V is TRBV29-1; tentative D call: TRBD1 (6 bases). Germline lookup yields CDR1 SQVTM and CDR2 ANQGSEA. The CDR3 runs to 15 residues. V lost 3 bases and J lost 3, with 17 bases in between. The CDR3 loop reads CSVDSGGRGHTEAFF. The CDR3, as DNA: TGCAGCGTTGATAGTGGGGGGCGGGGCCACACTGAAGCTTTCTTT.

This clonotype has a count of ten or more. This chain joins TRBV20-1 and TRBJ2-7, with D possibly called TRBD1 or TRBD2 (5 bases each). There are 14 residues in the CDR3. Trimming removed 4 bases from V and 2 bases from J, with 15 bases in between. CDR1 is DFQATT and CDR2 is SNEGSKA in the germline V gene (reference sequence). CDR3 in DNA: TGCAGTGCTATAAGAGGGACGCGAACCTACGAGCAGTACTTC. Translating gives CSAIRGTRTYEQYF.

This clonotype was seen repeatedly, ten times or more. The V gene is TRBV11-2, the J gene TRBJ2-1; a weak D match, TRBD2 (6 bases). The CDR3 sequence is 17 residues long. Per the germline V gene, CDR1 is SGHAT and CDR2 is FQNNGV. Trimming cost V 2 bases and J 7 bases, with 21 bases left between them. The CDR3: CASSLIRRDALSNEQFF. In nucleotides, the CDR3 is TGTGCCAGCAGCTTAATAAGGCGGGATGCCCTGTCTAATGAGCAGTTCTTC. Complete variable domain (other parts from reference TRBV11-2 and TRBJ2-1): EAGVAQSPRYKIIEKRQSVAFWCNPISGHATLYWYQQILGQGPKLLIQFQNNGVVDDSQLPKDRFSAERLKGVDSTLKIQPAKLEDSAVYLCASSLIRRDALSNEQFFGPGTRLTVL.

This clonotype occurred many times. A read error may produce the germline difference seen at one junction end. The CDR3 sequence is CASSQGQGPFEQYF. The CDR3 bases are TGTGCTAGCAGCCAGGGACAGGGTCCCTTCGAGCAGTACTTC. V is TRBV7-7 and J is TRBJ2-7; TRBD1 aligns across 9 bases. Germline V gives CDR1 SSHAT, CDR2 FNYEAQ (reference sequence). The CDR3 covers 14 residues.

Ten or more counts support this clonotype. The rearrangement uses TRBV5-5 and TRBJ2-7; tentatively, D is TRBD1 or TRBD2 (5 bases each). V lost 3 bases to trimming and J lost 3 bases, with 16 bases between them. The CDR3 is made up of 15 amino acids. Germline V gene sequence: CDR1 SGHKS, CDR2 YYEKEE (reference sequence). The CDR3, as DNA: TGTGCCAGCAGCTCCCCGGGACGGGAATTCTACGAGCAGTACTTC. It is translated as CASSSPGREFYEQYF.

This clonotype was counted many times. The chain has TRBV24-1 and TRBJ2-3; the match to TRBD2 covers 11 bases. CDR1 is KGHDR and CDR2 is SFDVKD in the germline V gene. J lost 2 bases, V lost 4 bases, and 7 bases had no gene match. CDR3 length: 17 residues. As DNA, the CDR3 is TGTGCCACCAGTGACCCAAAACTAGCGGGGGTCACAGATACGCAGTATTTT. It yields the protein CATSDPKLAGVTDTQYF.

As for this clonotype: A much larger clone differs from this one at a single base, so this may be a read error. This rearrangement joins TRBV5-8 to TRBJ2-3; TRBD1 might be the D (5 bases). Trimming stripped 2 bases from V and 1 base from J, with 14 bases between. Per the germline V gene, CDR1 is SGHTS and CDR2 is YDEGEE. CDR3 length equals 16 residues. CDR3 region: CASSLGSRTRTDTQYF. The CDR3 bases are TGTGCCAGCAGCTTAGGAAGCAGGACACGCACAGATACGCAGTATTTT.